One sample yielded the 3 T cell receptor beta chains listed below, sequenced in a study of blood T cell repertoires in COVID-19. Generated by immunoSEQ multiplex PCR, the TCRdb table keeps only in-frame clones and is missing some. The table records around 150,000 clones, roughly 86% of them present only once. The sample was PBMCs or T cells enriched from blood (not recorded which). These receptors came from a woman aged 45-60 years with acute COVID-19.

DNA of the CDR3: TGCAGCGTTGGGGGGGTTACTGAAGCTTTCTTT. Protein product: CSVGGVTEAFF. The rearrangement uses TRBV29-1 and TRBJ1-1, with D possibly TRBD1 on 5 matching bases. Germline V gene lookup returns CDR1 SQVTM and CDR2 ANQGSEA. V was pared by 4 bases and J by 5 bases, with 8 bases between. The CDR3 covers 11 residues.

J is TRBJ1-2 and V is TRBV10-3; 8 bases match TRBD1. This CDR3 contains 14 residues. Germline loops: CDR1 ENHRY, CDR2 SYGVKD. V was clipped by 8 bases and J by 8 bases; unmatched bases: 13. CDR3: CAIAPGGDRDGYTF. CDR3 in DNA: TGTGCCATCGCCCCAGGGGGCGATCGAGACGGCTACACCTTC.

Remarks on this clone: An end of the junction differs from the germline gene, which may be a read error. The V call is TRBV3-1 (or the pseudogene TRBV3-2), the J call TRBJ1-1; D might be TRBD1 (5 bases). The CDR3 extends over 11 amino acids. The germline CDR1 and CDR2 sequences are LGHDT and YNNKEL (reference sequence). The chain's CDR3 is CASSQIGGCVF. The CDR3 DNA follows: TGTGCCAGCAGCCAAATCGGGGGTTGTGTCTTT.